Listed here are 29 T cell receptor beta chains from one sample, sequenced in a study of a mutant IDH1 vaccine in newly diagnosed glioma. The time point: baseline, week 1 (first vaccination visit). Indicated treatment: pre-vaccination baseline after standard-of-care therapy. Here immunoSEQ multiplex PCR was the method, and the copy in TCRdb shows in-frame clones only, minus some. Of approximately 70,000 clones listed, 79% were seen once; the top ten hold 7.5% to 9%. The sequencing used PBMCs, collected from a glioma patient treated with radiotherapy, temozolomide or both. The receptor source for this set is a man in his fifties or sixties with glioma.

This rearrangement joins TRBV5-1 to TRBJ1-2; 7 bases agree with TRBD1. From germline, CDR1 is SGHRS and CDR2 YFSETQ. There are 13 residues in the CDR3. V lost 2 bases and J lost 4; bases outside the gene matches: 2. The CDR3 spells CASSFEGAYGYTF. The CDR3 DNA follows: TGCGCCAGCAGCTTTGAGGGGGCCTATGGCTACACCTTC. Based on the CDR3 plus reference TRBV5-1 and TRBJ1-2, the full variable domain is KAGVTQTPRYLIKTRGQQVTLSCSPISGHRSVSWYQQTPGQGLQFLFEYFSETQRNKGNFPGRFSGRQFSNSRSEMNVSTLELGDSALYLCASSFEGAYGYTFGSGTRLTVV.

This sequence joins TRBV9 and TRBJ2-1; 10 nucleotides align to TRBD2. The CDR3 length is 16 residues. CDR1 SGDLS and CDR2 YYNGEE come from the germline V gene. Trimming cost V 0 bases and J 10 bases; bases outside gene matches: 10. Here the CDR3 reads CASSVEPSGGPREQFF. CDR3 nucleotides: TGTGCCAGCAGCGTAGAGCCTAGCGGGGGCCCTAGGGAGCAGTTCTTC.

The gene calls are TRBV7-2 and TRBJ1-5; possible D gene TRBD1, 5 bases. Germline values: CDR1 SGHTA, CDR2 FQGNSA. Between the trimmed V and J ends, which lost 2 bases and 6 bases, there was a span of 5 bases. The CDR3 has 12 residues. The CDR3 DNA follows: TGTGCCAGCAGCTTAACAGGTCAGCCCCAGCATTTT. It encodes CASSLTGQPQHF.

The V gene is TRBV19, the J gene TRBJ1-5; D possibly corresponds to TRBD1 (5 bases). The CDR3 sequence is 13 residues long. V shed 3 bases and J shed 6 bases, with 9 bases lying between them. Looked up from germline, CDR1 is LNHDA and CDR2 is SQIVND (reference sequence). The CDR3 protein is CASSMKGSQPQHF. The CDR3 coding sequence is TGTGCCAGTAGTATGAAGGGGAGTCAGCCCCAGCATTTT.

The genes are TRBV4-3 and TRBJ1-3; D might be TRBD1 (5 bases). The germline CDR1 and CDR2 sequences are LGHNA and YSLEER. Trimming stripped 1 base from V and 0 bases from J, with 10 bases between. This CDR3 contains 16 residues. The CDR3 bases are TGCGCCAGCAGCCAAGCCCCAGGGCTCTCTGGAAACACCATATATTTT. Its translation is CASSQAPGLSGNTIYF.

The gene calls are TRBV10-3 and TRBJ2-1; D is unclear. Trimming shortened V by 6 bases and J by 9 bases, and 12 bases separated the two germline ends. The CDR3 contains 12 residues. Looked up from germline, CDR1 is ENHRY and CDR2 is SYGVKD. The CDR3 sequence: CAIRRGAGEQFF. The CDR3 DNA is TGTGCCATCAGACGAGGAGCCGGTGAGCAGTTCTTC.

The chain carries TRBV2 and TRBJ1-1; TRBD1 might be the D (6 bases). The length of the CDR3 is 13 residues. Trimming took off 8 bases at V and 5 bases at J, with 15 bases between the two ends. Germline V gene sequence: CDR1 SNHLY, CDR2 FYNNEI. CDR3 in amino acids: CASSKGGGTEAFF. In nucleotides, the CDR3 is TGTGCCAGCTCGAAGGGGGGTGGGACTGAAGCTTTCTTT.

This clone was observed once. The V call is TRBV9, the J call TRBJ2-7; either TRBD1 or TRBD2 may fit D (5 bases each). This CDR3 is built from 13 residues. V was clipped by 0 bases and J by 5 bases, with 9 bases between them. CDR1 SGDLS and CDR2 YYNGEE come from the germline V gene. The CDR3 region is CASSVGGADEQYF. In DNA form, the CDR3 reads TGTGCCAGCAGCGTAGGAGGGGCGGACGAGCAGTACTTC.

The V gene is TRBV18, the J gene TRBJ1-2; perhaps TRBD1 as D (5 bases). The CDR3 is 15 residues long. The germline gives CDR1 KGHSH, CDR2 LQKENI. The V end lost 1 base, the J end lost 9 bases, and 18 bases lay between the germline ends. Here the CDR3 DNA reads TGTGCCAGCTCACCACTAGCCCGGGACCGAGATAGCTACACCTTC. Its translation: CASSPLARDRDSYTF.

The CDR3 spells CSAQQGEAFF. The DNA of the CDR3 is TGCAGCGCCCAACAGGGTGAAGCTTTCTTT. V and J are TRBV29-1 and TRBJ1-1; tentatively, D is TRBD1 (6 bases). V was pared by 7 bases and J by 7 bases, with 10 bases between. This CDR3 is 10 amino acids long. Germline V lookup: CDR1 SQVTM, CDR2 ANQGSEA.

The rearrangement joins TRBV6-6 to TRBJ1-5; TRBD1 might be the D (5 bases). The CDR3 is made up of 14 amino acids. Trimming left V 7 bases short and J 11 bases short, with 21 bases between. Germline CDR1 and CDR2: MNHNY and SVGAGI (reference sequence). CDR3 residues: CASTLNRDPGAQHF. DNA for the CDR3: TGTGCCAGCACACTGAACCGGGACCCCGGAGCCCAGCATTTT.

The V call is TRBV30, the J call TRBJ2-2; D uncertain. There are 12 residues in the CDR3. Germline V gene sequence: CDR1 GTSNPN, CDR2 SVGIG (reference sequence). V shed 4 bases and J shed 3 bases, with 6 bases lying between them. In nucleotides, the CDR3 is TGTGCCTGGACAGTGGACACCGGGGAGCTGTTTTTT. Its translation is CAWTVDTGELFF.

The table lists this clone with a count of one. The rearrangement uses TRBV6-1 and TRBJ2-1; D not resolved. Trimming removed 4 bases at V and 3 bases at J, with 4 bases between. The CDR3 runs 12 residues. The germline V gene has CDR1 MNHNS and CDR2 SASEGT. The CDR3: CASSASYNEQFF. CDR3 in DNA: TGTGCCAGCAGTGCCAGCTACAATGAGCAGTTCTTC.

This clone is a singleton in its sample. The chain joins TRBV5-1 to TRBJ2-7; TRBD1 aligns across 8 bases. The CDR3 loop spans 14 amino acids. The junction had 6 bases not matched to a gene; V was cut back by 2 bases and J by 5 bases. In germline, CDR1 is SGHRS, CDR2 YFSETQ. CDR3 sequence (DNA): TGCGCCAGCAGCTTCGGCAGGGGGCTCAACGAGCAGTACTTC. It yields the protein CASSFGRGLNEQYF.

V gene TRBV6-6 combines with J gene TRBJ1-2; D is unresolved. The CDR3 has 10 residues. V was trimmed by 8 bases and J by 5 bases, leaving 6 bases between them. Germline-derived CDR1 and CDR2 are MNHNY and SVGAGI (reference sequence). CDR3 sequence reads: CASGWYGYTF. The CDR3 bases are TGTGCCAGCGGATGGTATGGCTACACCTTC.

The rearrangement links TRBV29-1 to TRBJ2-7, with 7 positions matching TRBD2. Germline CDR1 SQVTM, CDR2 ANQGSEA. V lost 7 bases and J lost 1; bases outside the gene matches: 7. There are 13 residues in the CDR3. CDR3 sequence reads: CSALSGVSYEQYF. CDR3 nucleotides: TGCAGCGCCCTAAGCGGGGTTTCCTACGAGCAGTACTTC.

The gene calls are TRBV7-2 and TRBJ2-7; D may correspond to TRBD1 or TRBD2 (5 bases each). Germline CDR1 reads SGHTA; CDR2 reads FQGNSA. V lost 4 bases and J lost 7, with 14 bases in between. The CDR3 has 13 amino acids. CDR3 loop: CASSSPGAREQYF. CDR3 coding DNA: TGTGCCAGCAGCTCCCCCGGGGCGAGGGAGCAGTACTTC.

The V call is TRBV9, the J call TRBJ1-4, with a weak D call TRBD1 (6 bases). CDR1 and CDR2 (germline): SGDLS, YYNGEE. Trimming shortened V by 0 bases and J by 8 bases, and 20 bases separated the two germline ends. This CDR3 comprises 17 residues. The CDR3 bases are TGTGCCAGCAGCGTAGGAGATAGTGGGGTCAGGGGAGAAAAACTGTTTTTT. It codes for CASSVGDSGVRGEKLFF.

The chain employs TRBV2 and TRBJ1-5; 9 bases are shared with TRBD1. The CDR3 runs to 18 residues. V lost 5 bases to trimming and J lost 0 bases; unmatched junction nucleotides: 11. Per the germline V gene, CDR1 is SNHLY and CDR2 is FYNNEI. The CDR3 reads CASSNPGQGLRSNQPQHF. For the CDR3, the DNA is TGTGCCAGCAGTAACCCGGGACAGGGATTGCGTAGCAATCAGCCCCAGCATTTT. The variable domain in full, completed from reference TRBV2 and TRBJ1-5, reads EPEVTQTPSHQVTQMGQEVILRCVPISNHLYFYWYRQILGQKVEFLVSFYNNEISEKSEIFDDQFSVERPDGSNFTLKIRSTKLEDSAMYFCASSNPGQGLRSNQPQHFGDGTRLSIL.

The chain recombines TRBV10-2 with TRBJ2-7; the D is unclear. Germline assignment: CDR1 WSHSY and CDR2 SAAADI. The CDR3 has 11 residues. V was cut by 4 bases and J by 2 bases, with 3 bases left in between. In DNA form, the CDR3 reads TGCGCCAGCAGTGCGGCCTACGAGCAGTACTTC. Translation gives CASSAAYEQYF.

The genes are TRBV7-6 and TRBJ2-7, with TRBD1 matching over 8 bases. The CDR3 length is 15 residues. Germline CDR1 SGHVS, CDR2 FNYEAQ. V lost 3 bases, J lost 3 bases, and 7 bases stayed unmatched. CDR3 sequence reads: CASSLTTGDLYEQYF. DNA of the CDR3: TGTGCCAGCAGCTTGACGACAGGGGATCTCTACGAGCAGTACTTC.

V usage is TRBV6-4 and J usage is TRBJ2-2; weak D call: TRBD2 (6 bases). Trimming shortened V by 0 bases and J by 0 bases, and 8 bases separated the two germline ends. CDR1 is MRHNA and CDR2 is SNTAGT in the germline V gene. The CDR3 covers 16 residues. DNA for the CDR3: TGTGCCAGCAGTGACTCCTCTAGCGCGAACACCGGGGAGCTGTTTTTT. It encodes CASSDSSSANTGELFF.

This chain joins TRBV10-3 and TRBJ2-7; D is unclear. Per the germline V gene, CDR1 is ENHRY and CDR2 is SYGVKD. V lost 4 bases and J 2 bases, leaving 15 bases between the germline ends. CDR3 length: 15 amino acids. The CDR3 region has the DNA TGTGCCATCAGTGCCGACAACCGAGGCACCTACGAGCAGTACTTC. The encoded protein is CAISADNRGTYEQYF.

The count of this clone is one. The chain employs TRBV5-5 and TRBJ2-5; TRBD2 matches 9 bases. The J segment lost 3 bases and the V segment lost 0 bases, leaving 6 bases of the junction unmatched. The CDR3 totals 16 residues. Germline values: CDR1 SGHKS, CDR2 YYEKEE (reference sequence). The CDR3 region is CASSLVQRGAEETQYF. For the CDR3, the DNA is TGTGCCAGCAGCTTGGTCCAGCGGGGGGCGGAAGAGACCCAGTACTTC.

The chain employs TRBV9 and TRBJ1-2; TRBD1 is a possible D gene (5 bases). Germline CDR1 and CDR2: SGDLS and YYNGEE. CDR3 length: 12 amino acids. Deletions cut 3 bases from V and 11 bases from J, with 14 bases between. CDR3 region: CASSAGGRLYTF. As DNA, the CDR3 is TGTGCCAGCAGCGCCGGGGGACGGTTATACACCTTC.

Ten or more counts support this clone. The chain employs TRBV5-1 and TRBJ2-3, with a tentative D call TRBD1 (6 bases). This CDR3 comprises 15 residues. Germline V gene lookup returns CDR1 SGHRS and CDR2 YFSETQ. V was pared by 2 bases and J by 5 bases, with 15 bases between. This chain's CDR3 is CASSFWQGRGDTQYF. CDR3 nucleotide sequence: TGCGCCAGCAGCTTTTGGCAGGGGAGAGGAGATACGCAGTATTTT.

V usage is TRBV5-1 and J usage is TRBJ2-5, with TRBD1 as a possible D gene (6 bases). V lost 0 bases and J 3 bases, leaving 12 bases between the germline ends. Germline values: CDR1 SGHRS, CDR2 YFSETQ. This CDR3 contains 15 residues. CDR3 nucleotides: TGCGCCAGCAGCTTGGCCGTTGCAGGGGAAGAGACCCAGTACTTC. It encodes CASSLAVAGEETQYF.

The gene calls are TRBV7-2 and TRBJ2-5; D is uncertain. The CDR3 has 16 residues. CDR1 and CDR2 (germline): SGHTA, FQGNSA. The V gene lost 3 bases and the J gene lost 9 bases, with 23 bases spanning the gap. DNA of the CDR3: TGTGCCAGCAGCTTTGGGAACCCGGTGGACGGAATATCCCAGTACTTC. Translation gives CASSFGNPVDGISQYF.

The V and J genes are TRBV11-2 and TRBJ2-7, with D unclear. The CDR3 has 16 residues. Germline CDR1 and CDR2: SGHAT and FQNNGV. V was clipped by 5 bases and J by 6 bases, with 23 bases between them. The chain's CDR3 is CASSTPGSPHLIEQYF. In DNA form, the CDR3 reads TGTGCCAGCAGCACGCCGGGTTCGCCTCACCTGATCGAGCAGTACTTC.